These 14 T cell receptor beta chains share one sample of origin, sequenced in a study of OX40 agonist ivuxolimab in advanced cancers. The library was built by means of the immunoSEQ multiplex PCR assay. Entries here come from immuneACCESS through TCRdb and include only in-frame sequences with V and J called. Some clones fail to appear in such tables; in the studies checked, an unresolved V gene covers under half of the shortfall, and the cause of the remainder is unknown. The sample data list 90,000 or so clones, and roughly nine tenths of these were observed just once. Of the sample, more than 3% falls within the top ten clones. Sequenced here: CD4+ or CD8+ T cells sorted from blood, sampled in a trial of the OX40 agonist ivuxolimab. The receptors originated from an adult with an advanced solid tumor such as melanoma, head and neck, liver or kidney cancer.

V usage is TRBV15 and J usage is TRBJ2-5; 7 bases match TRBD2. V shed 4 bases and J 6 bases; nucleotides not matched to a gene: 11. Germline V gene data show CDR1 as LNHNV and CDR2 as YYDKDF (reference sequence). The CDR3 contains 15 residues. The CDR3 DNA reads TGTGCCACCAGCAACCGTGCGGGGGAGTATCAGACCCAGTACTTC. Its protein is CATSNRAGEYQTQYF.

V usage is TRBV4-3 and J usage is TRBJ1-6, with TRBD1 identical over 7 bases. The CDR3 is 16 amino acids. With 0 bases clipped from V and 8 bases from J, the junction kept 7 bases outside the gene matches. Germline V CDR1 and CDR2: LGHNA, YSLEER. The CDR3 is CASSQEVAGGDSPLHF. CDR3 sequence (DNA): TGCGCCAGCAGCCAAGAGGTCGCAGGGGGGGATTCACCCCTCCACTTT.

This sequence joins TRBV29-1 and TRBJ2-7; possible D gene TRBD1, 6 bases. Germline V gene lookup returns CDR1 SQVTM and CDR2 ANQGSEA. V was pared by 4 bases and J by 0 bases, with 16 bases between. The CDR3 loop spans 15 amino acids. The DNA of the CDR3 is TGCAGCGTTGTTCTTTGGGCAGGGGCCTCCTACGAGCAGTACTTC. It is translated as CSVVLWAGASYEQYF.

The chain couples TRBV6-6 to TRBJ2-1; possibly TRBD1 or TRBD2 for D (5 bases each). The CDR3 is 13 residues long. The germline V gene encodes CDR1 MNHNY and CDR2 SVGAGI (reference sequence). V shed 2 bases and J shed 4 bases, with 6 bases lying between them. CDR3 in DNA: TGTGCCAGCAGTTACGGGGGATACAATGAGCAGTTCTTC. Encoded protein: CASSYGGYNEQFF.

V usage is TRBV11-2 and J usage is TRBJ2-5, with D perhaps assigned TRBD1 or TRBD2 (5 bases each). Germline loops: CDR1 SGHAT, CDR2 FQNNGV. The ends were cut back, 6 bases at V and 3 bases at J, with 14 bases in the middle. The CDR3 extends over 14 amino acids. CDR3 in amino acids: CASSLGTAKETQYF. Here the CDR3 DNA reads TGTGCCAGCAGTCTCGGGACGGCCAAAGAGACCCAGTACTTC.

The rearrangement joins TRBV6-6 to TRBJ1-2; 7 bases are shared with TRBD1. This CDR3 region has 14 residues. V was clipped by 6 bases and J by 2 bases; unmatched bases: 6. From germline, CDR1 is MNHNY and CDR2 SVGAGI (reference sequence). In nucleotides, the CDR3 is TGTGCCAGCAGCGACAGGGTTGGGAACTATGGCTACACCTTC. Residues: CASSDRVGNYGYTF.

The CDR3 sequence is CASSVLTSDNYNEQFF. The DNA for the CDR3 is TGTGCCAGTAGTGTCCTGACTAGCGACAACTACAATGAGCAGTTCTTC. The chain employs TRBV19 and TRBJ2-1; 8 bases agree with TRBD2. The CDR3 loop spans 16 amino acids. Germline V gives CDR1 LNHDA, CDR2 SQIVND (reference sequence). Trimming at V came to 5 bases and at J to 3 bases, leaving 9 bases not matched to a gene.

The chain combines TRBV5-4 with TRBJ1-1; D is undetermined. The CDR3 has 13 residues. V was pared by 1 base and J by 6 bases, with 10 bases between. CDR1 is SGHNT and CDR2 is YYREEE in the germline V gene (reference sequence). In nucleotides, the CDR3 is TGTGCCAGCAGCTTGAACATAAAATCTGAAGCTTTCTTT. It encodes CASSLNIKSEAFF.

The chain joins TRBV12-5 to TRBJ1-1, with 7 bases that match TRBD1. CDR1 is LGHNT, CDR2 FRNRAP, per germline. Germline trimming cut 2 bases from V and 3 bases from J; bases unmatched to any gene: 6. The CDR3 contains 15 residues. The CDR3 DNA follows: TGTGCTAGTGGTTTGAACCCGGGACAGTACACTGAAGCTTTCTTT. This codes for CASGLNPGQYTEAFF.

The J gene is TRBJ2-7, the V gene TRBV5-5; TRBD1 matches at 9 bases. This CDR3 spans 15 amino acids. Germline V lookup: CDR1 SGHKS, CDR2 YYEKEE (reference sequence). The junction had 5 bases not matched to a gene; V was cut back by 0 bases and J by 4 bases. The DNA for the CDR3 is TGTGCCAGCAGCTTGGCCGGGACAGGGTCATACGAGCAGTACTTC. Translation: CASSLAGTGSYEQYF.

This chain joins TRBV29-1 and TRBJ2-7, with D perhaps being TRBD1 or TRBD2 (5 bases each). The CDR3 consists of 14 residues. Germline loops: CDR1 SQVTM, CDR2 ANQGSEA. V gave up 0 bases and J gave up 1 base, with 10 bases separating them. DNA for the CDR3: TGCAGCGTTGAAGAGGATGGGGGTTCCTACGAGCAGTACTTC. This encodes CSVEEDGGSYEQYF.

A single count supports this clone. The chain carries TRBV9 and TRBJ2-1, with 10 bases matching TRBD1. The V gene end was trimmed by 0 bases and the J gene end by 9 bases; junction bases not matched to a gene: 6. The germline V gene encodes CDR1 SGDLS and CDR2 YYNGEE. The CDR3 covers 15 residues. The CDR3 loop reads CASSVGGQGEGEQFF. The CDR3 nucleotides are TGTGCCAGCAGCGTAGGCGGACAGGGGGAGGGTGAGCAGTTCTTC.

The chain couples TRBV6-5 to TRBJ1-2, with D hard to call. The germline V and J ends were trimmed by 0 bases and 2 bases, with 10 bases remaining between them. Germline V gives CDR1 MNHEY, CDR2 SVGAGI. This CDR3 is 15 amino acids long. As DNA, the CDR3 is TGTGCCAGCAGTTACTCGATGGCGCCAAACTATGGCTACACCTTC. It translates to CASSYSMAPNYGYTF.

This clone was found once. The chain links TRBV4-1 to TRBJ2-1; D is unresolved. CDR1 is MGHRA and CDR2 is YSYEKL in the germline V gene. V was pared by 0 bases and J by 6 bases, with 3 bases between. CDR3 length: 12 amino acids. The CDR3 spells CASSQDGNEQFF. Here the CDR3 DNA reads TGCGCCAGCAGCCAAGATGGCAATGAGCAGTTCTTC.